This T cell receptor beta chain derives from a study of T cells in Graves' hyperthyroidism and ophthalmopathy. Germline V lookup: CDR1 LNHDA, CDR2 SQIVND (reference sequence). The V and J ends lost 6 bases and 7 bases, in that order; junction bases with no gene match: 11. This CDR3 is built from 14 residues. RNA transcripts yielded amplified TCR beta CDR3 regions. The HTBI primer set drove a first-round RT-PCR of the TCR CDR3. MiXCR, run by TCRdb on the multiplex PCR reads, gives a single entry per CDR3 protein. Among more than 450,000 distinct CDR3 sequences, just under 20% were seen once, and the ten largest hold 47%. This clonotype was counted only a few times.

This clonotype was sampled from a man aged 35-49 years with Graves' ophthalmopathy. V and J are TRBV19 and TRBJ2-5; 7 bases are a match to TRBD2. The material sequenced was blood. CDR3 nucleotides: TGTGCCAGTAGCAGTGGGACTACTGCTTGGACCCAGTACTTC. Translation gives CASSSGTTAWTQYF.